These 16 T cell receptor beta chains were all obtained from the same sample, sequenced in a study of shared clonotypes between healthy human individuals. Data came from immunoSEQ multiplex PCR; TCRdb stores just in-frame clones and leaves some out. The sample comprises some 1,100,000 clones, approximately 78% of which are singletons, and more than 0.45% rests with the top ten. Sample: memory CD4+ T cells from PBMCs. This sample's subset: CD45RA-negative fraction. The receptor source for this set is a man younger than 30 in good health. Some clones in this sample may be carry-over from other donors' samples.

A word on this clone: Only one base separates this from a far larger clonotype, so it likely reflects a read error. Distinct nucleotide sequences in the sample also encode this CDR3. The rearrangement uses TRBV5-1 and TRBJ2-5, with 8 positions matching TRBD2. Looked up from germline, CDR1 is SGHRS and CDR2 is YFSETQ. The CDR3 runs to 15 residues. The J segment lost 1 base and the V segment lost 0 bases, leaving 2 bases of the junction unmatched. The CDR3 protein is CASSLATSGQETQYF. Here the CDR3 DNA reads TGCGCCAGCAGCTTGGCAACTAGCGGCCAAGAGACCCAGTACTTC.

This chain uses TRBV27 with TRBJ1-4; D not resolved. This CDR3 has 15 amino acids. Germline CDR1 and CDR2: MNHEY and SMNVEV (reference sequence). V lost 6 bases and J lost 8, with 19 bases in between. CDR3 residues: CASSLPGREGEKLFF. CDR3 sequence (DNA): TGTGCCAGCAGCCTCCCCGGGAGGGAAGGGGAAAAACTGTTTTTT.

This chain joins TRBV28 and TRBJ2-7; D gene uncertain. V dropped 8 bases and J dropped 2 bases, with 13 bases sitting between them. CDR3 size: 13 residues. From germline, CDR1 is MDHEN and CDR2 SYDVKM. The CDR3 DNA follows: TGTGCCAGCTTCGGTACCGGGCCCTACGAGCAGTACTTC. Its translation: CASFGTGPYEQYF.

The chain is built from TRBV25-1 and TRBJ2-7; weak D call: TRBD1 (5 bases). The CDR3 covers 14 residues. In germline, CDR1 is MGHDK, CDR2 SYGVNS. V was shortened by 6 bases and J by 2 bases, with 14 bases between the two germline ends. In DNA form, the CDR3 reads TGTGCCAGCAGCCTCAGCGCAGGGACCTACGAGCAGTACTTC. Amino acid sequence: CASSLSAGTYEQYF.

The gene calls are TRBV29-1 and TRBJ1-1; no reliable D call. V lost 3 bases and J lost 5, with 13 bases in between. There are 13 residues in the CDR3. Germline-derived CDR1 and CDR2 are SQVTM and ANQGSEA. The CDR3 region is CSVESPLGTEAFF. CDR3 DNA sequence: TGCAGCGTTGAGTCCCCTTTAGGGACTGAAGCTTTCTTT.

The V and J genes are TRBV6-5 and TRBJ2-1; no firm D call. CDR1 and CDR2 (germline): MNHEY, SVGAGI. The CDR3 extends over 13 amino acids. V was shortened by 6 bases and J by 3 bases, with 9 bases between the two germline ends. The CDR3 here is CASSPRNYNEQFF. The CDR3 bases are TGTGCCAGCAGCCCACGAAACTACAATGAGCAGTTCTTC.

This chain connects TRBV6-5 to TRBJ1-1, with D possibly TRBD1 on 5 matching bases. Trimming left V 6 bases short and J 1 base short, with 15 bases between. Germline lookup yields CDR1 MNHEY and CDR2 SVGAGI. This CDR3 is built from 15 residues. The CDR3 is CASRPPRQWNTEAFF. CDR3 coding DNA: TGTGCCAGCAGACCACCTCGACAGTGGAACACTGAAGCTTTCTTT.

The chain couples TRBV6-6 to TRBJ2-7, with D perhaps TRBD2 (5 bases). The CDR3 totals 11 residues. V was shortened by 8 bases and J by 3 bases, with 8 bases between the two germline ends. CDR1 MNHNY and CDR2 SVGAGI come from the germline V gene (reference sequence). CDR3 region: CASGLFYEQYF. CDR3 in DNA: TGTGCCAGCGGACTGTTCTACGAGCAGTACTTC.

V is TRBV10-3 and J is TRBJ2-1; 11 nucleotides align to TRBD2. V lost 2 bases and J lost 7; bases outside the gene matches: 10. CDR1 is ENHRY and CDR2 is SYGVKD in the germline V gene. The CDR3 is 17 residues long. The CDR3, as DNA: TGTGCCATCAGTGAGCGGCTAGCGGGAGGAATTGGGAATGAGCAGTTCTTC. Amino acids: CAISERLAGGIGNEQFF.

The genes are TRBV19 and TRBJ1-4, with D unclear. CDR3 length: 14 amino acids. CDR1 and CDR2 (germline): LNHDA, SQIVND (reference sequence). Trimming removed 6 bases from V and 3 bases from J, with 11 bases in between. Here the CDR3 DNA reads TGTGCCAGTAGGATGGGAGGTGCTAATGAAAAACTGTTTTTT. Its translation is CASRMGGANEKLFF.

The chain joins TRBV7-8 to TRBJ2-3; D remains ambiguous. There are 16 residues in the CDR3. V shed 2 bases and J shed 2 bases, with 14 bases lying between them. Germline CDR1 reads SGHVS; CDR2 reads FQNEAQ. CDR3 nucleotides: TGTGCCAGCAGCTTACTTTCTCGTGGAGACACAGATACGCAGTATTTT. It encodes CASSLLSRGDTDTQYF.

This clone was seen a single time. This sequence joins TRBV7-2 and TRBJ2-1; TRBD2 might be the D (6 bases). CDR1 and CDR2 from the germline V gene are SGHTA and FQGNSA. This CDR3 has 17 amino acids. Trimming stripped 4 bases from V and 3 bases from J, with 19 bases between. The CDR3: CASSSTGLATNYNEQFF. The CDR3, as DNA: TGTGCCAGCAGCTCTACTGGGCTAGCGACTAACTACAATGAGCAGTTCTTC. The full variable domain, completed using reference TRBV7-2 and TRBJ2-1, is GAGVSQSPSNKVTEKGKDVELRCDPISGHTALYWYRQSLGQGLEFLIYFQGNSAPDKSGLPSDRFSAERTGGSVSTLTIQRTQQEDSAVYLCASSSTGLATNYNEQFFGPGTRLTVL.

This sequence joins TRBV25-1 and TRBJ1-2; 9 positions match TRBD1. Germline trimming cut 3 bases from V and 7 bases from J; bases unmatched to any gene: 12. Germline-derived CDR1 and CDR2 are MGHDK and SYGVNS. The CDR3 has 16 amino acids. Written as DNA, the CDR3 is TGTGCCAGCAGTGAGGGGGGCGGACAGGGGACTGGTGGCTACACCTTC. As protein: CASSEGGGQGTGGYTF.

The rearrangement links TRBV5-1 to TRBJ2-1; D is perhaps TRBD2 (6 bases). The CDR3 spans 13 residues. CDR1 is SGHRS, CDR2 YFSETQ, per germline. Deletions cut 7 bases from V and 6 bases from J, with 14 bases between. This CDR3 is CASALGGTNEQFF. The CDR3 region has the DNA TGCGCCAGCGCCCTGGGCGGGACCAATGAGCAGTTCTTC.

About this clone itself: This specimen includes other DNA sequences encoding the same CDR3. The rearrangement joins TRBV5-1 to TRBJ2-5; D remains ambiguous. Germline V gene sequence: CDR1 SGHRS, CDR2 YFSETQ. Trimming left V 5 bases short and J 0 bases short, with 5 bases between. CDR3 length: 12 residues. This CDR3 reads CASRTDQETQYF. DNA of the CDR3: TGCGCCAGCAGGACGGACCAAGAGACCCAGTACTTC.

V gene TRBV11-3 combines with J gene TRBJ2-2; D gene unclear. Trimming took off 2 bases at V and 7 bases at J, with 5 bases between the two ends. The CDR3 consists of 12 residues. Germline CDR1 and CDR2: SGHNT and YENEEA. The CDR3 loop is CASSLFVGELFF. The CDR3 DNA is TGTGCCAGCAGCTTATTTGTCGGGGAGCTGTTTTTT.